A selection of T cell receptor beta chains follows, all from one sample in a study of blood T cell repertoires in COVID-19. The data were produced by immunoSEQ multiplex PCR, yet TCRdb's version contains in-frame clones alone and is incomplete. The data contain some 200,000 clones, about nine tenths of them singletons. The sample comprised PBMCs or T cells enriched from blood (not recorded which). These receptors were obtained from a man between 18 and 35 years old with acute COVID-19. CDR3s include the opening cysteine and the closing phenylalanine or tryptophan. A D gene is named only where the DNA matches it firmly. Some rows mark clone size as missing; the rest say once, few, many or name a class of expanded clone.

D gene,J gene,V gene,clone size,CDR3 DNA,CDR3 protein
-,TRBJ2-7,TRBV28,-,TGTGCCAGCAGTTCGTACCAGGGGGGCTGGACCTACGAGCAGTACTTC,CASSSYQGGWTYEQYF
TRBD2,TRBJ2-3,TRBV11-3,-,TGTGCCAGCTTGGCTAGCGGGAGTAGGACAGATACGCAGTATTTT,CASLASGSRTDTQYF
-,TRBJ2-2,TRBV7-2,few,TGTGCCAGCAGCTTGGGGGGGCACACCGGGGAGCTGTTTTTT,CASSLGGHTGELFF
TRBD1,TRBJ2-7,TRBV7-9,-,TGTGCCAGCAGCTTAACTCCGACAGGGCGCGAGCAGTACTTC,CASSLTPTGREQYF
TRBD2,TRBJ2-1,TRBV10-2,-,TGCGCCAGCACCCTTACTAGCGGGAGTTTGGAGCAGTTCTTC,CASTLTSGSLEQFF
TRBD1,TRBJ1-2,TRBV27,-,TGTGCCAGCAGTCGGATCCCGGGACAGGTCTATGGCTACACCTTC,CASSRIPGQVYGYTF
-,TRBJ2-7,TRBV2,-,TGTGCCAGCAGTACAATGGACGAGCAGTACTTC,CASSTMDEQYF
TRBD2,TRBJ2-3,TRBV13,-,TGTGCCAGCAGCTTCTTGGCGGGAGTGAATACGCAGTATTTT,CASSFLAGVNTQYF
TRBD2,TRBJ2-2,TRBV6-5,-,TGTGCCAGCAGTATAGCGGGAGGCGCCGGGGAGCTGTTTTTT,CASSIAGGAGELFF
-,TRBJ1-1,TRBV11-3,few,TGTGCCAGCAGCTTAGTTCAGGACACTGAAGCTTTCTTT,CASSLVQDTEAFF
TRBD2,TRBJ2-7,TRBV7-2,-,TGTGCCAGCAGCCTAGGCGGGCCTAGCGGGGGCTATGAGCAGTACTTC,CASSLGGPSGGYEQYF
-,TRBJ1-1,TRBV28,-,TGTGCCACCCATCCGACAGGAGGGAACACTGAAGCTTTCTTT,CATHPTGGNTEAFF
-,TRBJ1-2,TRBV9,-,TGTGCCAGCAGCGTAGCGGGGTTAGGGAACTTCTATGGCTACACCTTC,CASSVAGLGNFYGYTF
TRBD2,TRBJ2-1,TRBV3-1/TRBV3-2,-,TGTGCCAGCAGCCCTCAAGCGGGAGGGTACCGTGAGCAGTTCTTC,CASSPQAGGYREQFF
-,TRBJ1-6,TRBV28,-,TGTGCCAGCAGCAGCGAGGGACTCTCCTATAATTCACCCCTCCACTTT,CASSSEGLSYNSPLHF
-,TRBJ1-1,TRBV7-9,-,TGTGCCAGCAGCCCCCTTACCGACGACAGGCGAGGGTACACTGAAGCTTTCTTT,CASSPLTDDRRGYTEAFF
-,TRBJ2-7,TRBV19,-,TGTGCCAGTAGTATAGTACCAGGGAATGAGCAGTACTTC,CASSIVPGNEQYF
TRBD1,TRBJ2-7,TRBV10-2,-,TGCGCCAGCAGTGCTGGGACAGGGGGATCCTACGAGCAGTACTTC,CASSAGTGGSYEQYF
TRBD2,TRBJ2-3,TRBV10-3,-,TGTGCCATCAGTGGGATGCGGGGGGCAAATCCTTCTAGCACAGATACGCAGTATTTT,CAISGMRGANPSSTDTQYF
-,TRBJ1-4,TRBV28,-,TGTGCCAGCAGTTGGGGGACAACAACTAATGAAAAACTGTTTTTT,CASSWGTTTNEKLFF
-,TRBJ2-7,TRBV7-2,-,TGTGCCAGCAGCAAGAGGCTTACCGAGCAGTACTTC,CASSKRLTEQYF
TRBD1,TRBJ1-2,TRBV4-1,-,TGCGCCAGCAGCCAATCCCCGACAGGGGTATATGGCTACACCTTC,CASSQSPTGVYGYTF
TRBD2,TRBJ2-7,TRBV6-5,-,TGTGCCAGCAGTTACAAGGCGGGAGAATCCTACGAGCAGTACTTC,CASSYKAGESYEQYF
-,TRBJ1-2,TRBV28,-,TGTGCCAGTCTACGGAACTATGGCTACACCTTC,CASLRNYGYTF
TRBD1,TRBJ2-7,TRBV6-5,-,TGTGCCAGCAGTTACTCGACAGGGATAGCCTACGAGCAGTACTTC,CASSYSTGIAYEQYF
-,TRBJ1-6,TRBV11-2,-,TGTGCCAGCAGCTTTACCAGCTATAATTCACCCCTCCACTTT,CASSFTSYNSPLHF
-,TRBJ2-1,TRBV4-1,-,TGCGCCAGCAGCCAAGAAACAGGGTACAATGAGCAGTTCTTC,CASSQETGYNEQFF
-,TRBJ1-3,TRBV2,once,TGTGCCAGCAGTCCAGGTGACTCTGGAAACACCATATATTTT,CASSPGDSGNTIYF
-,TRBJ2-1,TRBV7-9,-,TGTGCCAGCAGCCCCCCTGCCGGCGGGGCATCTCACAATGAGCAGTTCTTC,CASSPPAGGASHNEQFF
-,TRBJ1-5,TRBV5-6,-,TGTGCCAGCAGCTTGGAACAGGGTGGTCAGCCCCAGCATTTT,CASSLEQGGQPQHF
-,TRBJ2-7,TRBV4-2,-,TGTGCCAGCAGCCAAGAGGGGGGGCGCGTCTACGAGCAGTACTTC,CASSQEGGRVYEQYF
TRBD2,TRBJ2-1,TRBV6-5,-,TGTGCCAGCAAGAGCGGGGTGTCCTACAATGAGCAGTTCTTC,CASKSGVSYNEQFF
TRBD2,TRBJ2-7,TRBV12-5,few,TGTGCTAGTTCCTCTAGCGGGGCCTACGAGCAGTACTTC,CASSSSGAYEQYF
-,TRBJ1-2,TRBV24-1,once,TGTGCCACCAGTCCCCCATCCGGGGTTCCATATGGCTACACCTTC,CATSPPSGVPYGYTF
TRBD2,TRBJ2-2,TRBV19,-,TGTGCCAGTAGGGGTGAGCGGGGTTACGGGGAGCTGTTTTTT,CASRGERGYGELFF
TRBD2,TRBJ2-5,TRBV28,-,TGTGCCAGCAGTTCTCGAACTAGCGGGAGCAGGGGAGCGCAAGAGACCCAGTACTTC,CASSSRTSGSRGAQETQYF
TRBD1,TRBJ1-2,TRBV6-5,-,TGTGCCAGCAGGATGGACAGGGATGATGGTGGCTACACCTTC,CASRMDRDDGGYTF
-,TRBJ2-4,TRBV7-2,-,TGTGCCAGCAGCTTATCCGGTGATCCCATTCAGTACTTC,CASSLSGDPIQYF
TRBD1,TRBJ2-6,TRBV2,-,TGTGCCAGCAGTCCTGGACAGGGGGCGCCTGGGGCCAACGTCCTGACTTTC,CASSPGQGAPGANVLTF
-,TRBJ1-1,TRBV18,-,TGTGCCAGCTCACCCCCCAAGGTAGAGGACACTGAAGCTTTCTTT,CASSPPKVEDTEAFF
TRBD2,TRBJ2-7,TRBV27,-,TGTGCCAGCAGTTCCTCACTAGCGGGAGACTTGTACGAGCAGTACTTC,CASSSSLAGDLYEQYF
TRBD2,TRBJ2-4,TRBV11-3,-,TGTGCCAGCAGCTTAGGGGGACTAGCGGTAGCCAAAAACATTCAGTACTTC,CASSLGGLAVAKNIQYF
TRBD1,TRBJ2-7,TRBV10-3,-,TGTGCCATCAGTGAGCGAATTTGGGACAGGGGTTCCCTTGGGGGCGAGCAGTACTTC,CAISERIWDRGSLGGEQYF
-,TRBJ2-3,TRBV2,-,TGTGCCAGCAGTGAAGCTCGAGGGAGGAGATCTAGCACAGATACGCAGTATTTT,CASSEARGRRSSTDTQYF
TRBD2,TRBJ2-1,TRBV4-3,-,TGCGCCAGCAGCCACAAACTCTCAATAGCGGGAGTTGACTACAATGAGCAGTTCTTC,CASSHKLSIAGVDYNEQFF
TRBD1,TRBJ2-5,TRBV7-2,-,TGTGCCAGCAGCTTAGGGGACAGGGCTGGTCGAGAGACCCAGTACTTC,CASSLGDRAGRETQYF
-,TRBJ2-1,TRBV2,-,TGTGCCAGCAGACTCGTAATTTGGAATGAGCAGTTCTTC,CASRLVIWNEQFF
TRBD1,TRBJ1-6,TRBV4-1,-,TGCGCCAGCAGGGGACAGGGCTTTTATAATTCACCCCTCCACTTT,CASRGQGFYNSPLHF
-,TRBJ2-1,TRBV7-8,-,TGTGCCAGCAGCTTAGGATCGTCTAGCCATTACAATGAGCAGTTCTTC,CASSLGSSSHYNEQFF
-,TRBJ1-2,TRBV24-1,-,TGTGCCACCAGTGATTTGGCAGTCGGCTACACCTTC,CATSDLAVGYTF
TRBD1,TRBJ2-5,TRBV28,-,TGTGCCAGCAGTTCGCCCGGGACAGGGCAAGAGACCCAGTACTTC,CASSSPGTGQETQYF
TRBD2,TRBJ2-1,TRBV4-1,-,TGCGCCAGCAGCCCTCTACTAGCGGGAAACAATGAGCAGTTCTTC,CASSPLLAGNNEQFF
-,TRBJ2-1,TRBV9,-,TGTGCCAGCAGTGAGGGAAATCATGAGCAGTTCTTC,CASSEGNHEQFF
-,TRBJ1-1,TRBV28,-,TGTGCCAGCAGTAGTTTGGGCGGGGCGTGGGACACTGAAGCTTTCTTT,CASSSLGGAWDTEAFF
-,TRBJ2-7,TRBV4-1,-,TGCGCCAGCAGCCAAGTCGGAGAGACCCTCGAGCAGTACTTC,CASSQVGETLEQYF
-,TRBJ2-7,TRBV12-3/TRBV12-4,-,TGTGCCAGCAGTTTACGGAGGAAAAACGAGCAGTACTTC,CASSLRRKNEQYF
-,TRBJ2-2,TRBV2,-,TGTGCCAGCAGTGAATTGGAGGCTAGAAACACCGGGGAGCTGTTTTTT,CASSELEARNTGELFF
TRBD2,TRBJ2-1,TRBV5-1,-,TGCGCCAGCAGCGAACGGACTAGCGGGAGCGATGAGCAGTTCTTC,CASSERTSGSDEQFF
-,TRBJ2-5,TRBV7-9,-,TGTGCCAGCAGCCCTGCAAGGAGGGTAGAGACCCAGTACTTC,CASSPARRVETQYF